The rows below give T cell receptor beta chains drawn from one sample of a study of identifying expanded T cells in peripheral blood. Using immunoSEQ multiplex PCR, the repertoire was profiled, and TCRdb retains in-frame clones only, with some absent. The table records under 85,000 clones, 80% to 85% of them present only once. Sequenced material: blood. The source of these receptors is a person aged 18 to 70 in good health. CDR3s include the opening cysteine and the closing phenylalanine or tryptophan. A D gene is named only where the DNA matches it firmly. Rows give clone size only sometimes, using once, few, many, or a class for an expanded clone.

j_gene | d_gene | abundance | v_gene | CDR3aa | CDR3nt
TRBJ2-1 | TRBD1 | - | TRBV10-3 | CAISESTGNEQFF | TGTGCCATCAGTGAGTCGACAGGGAATGAGCAGTTCTTC
TRBJ1-2 | - | - | TRBV28 | CASSFQSGSPGGVGYGYTF | TGTGCCAGCAGTTTCCAGTCCGGGTCCCCCGGCGGGGTAGGCTATGGCTACACCTTC
TRBJ2-5 | - | - | TRBV4-2 | CASSQEAGFLRETQYF | TGTGCCAGCAGCCAAGAGGCGGGATTCCTCCGGGAGACCCAGTACTTC
TRBJ1-1 | TRBD1 | - | TRBV28 | CASSLLTGTGAQEAFF | TGTGCCAGCAGTTTACTTACCGGGACAGGGGCTCAGGAAGCTTTCTTT
TRBJ2-6 | - | - | TRBV28 | CASSRGVGAGANVLTF | TGTGCCAGCAGTCGAGGGGTAGGGGCTGGGGCCAACGTCCTGACTTTC
TRBJ2-3 | - | once | TRBV7-9 | CASSFSGPSTDTQYF | TGTGCCAGCAGCTTTAGCGGACCTAGCACAGATACGCAGTATTTT
TRBJ1-1 | - | - | TRBV10-1 | CASITPGHNTEAFF | TGCGCCAGCATCACCCCTGGACACAACACTGAAGCTTTCTTT
TRBJ2-3 | - | - | TRBV27 | CASSLGTRTDTQYF | TGTGCCAGCAGTTTAGGGACTCGCACAGATACGCAGTATTTT
TRBJ2-4 | TRBD2 | - | TRBV10-3 | CAISAGLAGVDKNIQYF | TGTGCCATCAGTGCGGGACTAGCGGGAGTAGACAAAAACATTCAGTACTTC
TRBJ2-3 | - | - | TRBV4-2 | CASSHGASGGTDTQYF | TGTGCCAGCAGCCATGGGGCTAGTGGGGGCACAGATACGCAGTATTTT
TRBJ2-3 | - | - | TRBV14 | CASSPLQGSTDTQYF | TGTGCCAGCAGCCCGCTTCAGGGGAGCACAGATACGCAGTATTTT
TRBJ2-5 | - | few | TRBV5-1 | CASSLGLGYQETQYF | TGCGCCAGCAGCTTAGGTTTAGGGTACCAAGAGACCCAGTACTTC
TRBJ2-1 | TRBD1 | - | TRBV4-3 | CASSQGPGTGDSYNEQFF | TGCGCCAGCAGCCAAGGGCCCGGGACAGGGGATTCCTACAATGAGCAGTTCTTC
TRBJ2-7 | - | - | TRBV28 | CASSSTTGTYEQYF | TGTGCCAGCAGTTCAACCACCGGGACCTACGAGCAGTACTTC
TRBJ2-1 | TRBD2 | - | TRBV7-7 | CASSELSGRVNEQFF | TGTGCTAGCAGCGAGCTAAGCGGGAGAGTAAATGAGCAGTTCTTC
TRBJ2-7 | TRBD2 | once | TRBV19 | CASSLGTSGRAYEQYF | TGTGCCAGTTCCCTAGGGACTAGCGGGAGGGCCTACGAGCAGTACTTC
TRBJ2-1 | - | - | TRBV15 | CATSRERTDRPSSYNEQFF | TGTGCCACCAGCAGAGAACGGACTGACAGGCCGAGCTCCTACAATGAGCAGTTCTTC
TRBJ2-1 | - | - | TRBV6-5 | CASSYSTPPEQFF | TGTGCCAGCAGTTACTCTACCCCTCCCGAGCAGTTCTTC
TRBJ1-2 | - | - | TRBV6-6 | CASSYRDGNYGYTF | TGTGCCAGCAGTTACCGGGACGGCAACTATGGCTACACCTTC
TRBJ1-4 | - | - | TRBV27 | CASSLRGGFEKLFF | TGTGCCAGCAGTTTAAGAGGGGGATTTGAAAAACTGTTTTTT
TRBJ1-1 | - | - | TRBV9 | CASSVGKSRKVSEAFF | TGTGCCAGCAGCGTAGGGAAAAGTCGAAAGGTCTCTGAAGCTTTCTTT
TRBJ2-7 | TRBD2 | few | TRBV7-9 | CASSSQSGRRIYEQYF | TGTGCCAGCAGCTCCCAAAGCGGGAGGCGCATCTACGAGCAGTACTTC
TRBJ2-5 | TRBD1 | - | TRBV27 | CASSLGTDNMVETQYF | TGTGCCAGCAGTCTCGGGACAGATAACATGGTTGAGACCCAGTACTTC
TRBJ2-7 | TRBD1 | - | TRBV10-3 | CAISESGRGLSYEQYF | TGTGCCATCAGTGAGTCCGGCAGGGGGCTCTCCTACGAGCAGTACTTC
TRBJ1-2 | - | - | TRBV30 | CAWSLGFEYGYTF | TGTGCCTGGAGCCTAGGGTTTGAGTATGGCTACACCTTC
TRBJ2-7 | - | - | TRBV20-1 | CSARGAYEQYF | TGCAGTGCTAGAGGGGCCTACGAGCAGTACTTC
TRBJ2-7 | TRBD2 | - | TRBV4-3 | CASSQEASGTYEQYF | TGCGCCAGCAGCCAAGAGGCTAGCGGTACCTACGAGCAGTACTTC
TRBJ2-3 | TRBD2 | - | TRBV9 | CASSVVGTTSTDTQYF | TGTGCCAGCAGCGTAGTGGGGACTACTAGCACAGATACGCAGTATTTT
TRBJ1-1 | - | - | TRBV5-6 | CASSLGGGWDTEAFF | TGTGCCAGCAGCCTGGGAGGGGGTTGGGACACTGAAGCTTTCTTT
TRBJ2-7 | - | - | TRBV19 | CAASSIGGEPYEQYF | TGTGCCGCCAGTAGTATAGGAGGGGAGCCCTACGAGCAGTACTTC
TRBJ1-3 | - | - | TRBV2 | CASSEIRSSSGNTIYF | TGTGCCAGCAGTGAAATCCGCAGTAGCTCTGGAAACACCATATATTTT
TRBJ1-5 | - | - | TRBV4-2 | CASSSTVLNSNQPQHF | TGTGCCAGCAGTTCAACAGTGCTTAACTCCAATCAGCCCCAGCATTTT
TRBJ2-1 | TRBD1 | - | TRBV28 | CASSFLDRAAYNEQFF | TGTGCCAGCAGTTTCCTCGACAGGGCTGCCTACAATGAGCAGTTCTTC
TRBJ1-2 | - | - | TRBV6-1 | CASLAMNTYGYTF | TGTGCCAGCCTCGCCATGAACACCTATGGCTACACCTTC
TRBJ1-5 | TRBD1 | - | TRBV19 | CASRTGTGGNQPQHF | TGTGCCAGTAGGACCGGGACAGGGGGCAATCAGCCCCAGCATTTT
TRBJ1-1 | TRBD1 | once | TRBV14 | CASSQTWTGGTEAFF | TGTGCCAGCAGCCAAACTTGGACAGGGGGCACTGAAGCTTTCTTT
TRBJ1-4 | - | many | TRBV25-1 | CASSEGWIKLFF | TGTGCCAGCAGTGAAGGGTGGATAAAACTGTTTTTT
TRBJ2-3 | TRBD2 | once | TRBV7-3 | CASSFRGSRTDTQYF | TGTGCCAGCAGCTTCCGCGGGAGTCGGACAGATACGCAGTATTTT
TRBJ1-3 | TRBD1 | - | TRBV15 | CATSRGQGPAHTIYF | TGTGCCACCAGCAGAGGACAGGGCCCAGCGCACACCATATATTTT
TRBJ2-1 | - | - | TRBV13 | CASSPTRDEQFF | TGTGCCAGCAGCCCTACAAGAGATGAGCAGTTCTTC
TRBJ2-7 | TRBD2 | - | TRBV7-2 | CASSLGPGQREGRYEQYF | TGTGCCAGCAGCTTAGGTCCGGGCCAGCGGGAGGGCCGCTACGAGCAGTACTTC
TRBJ2-7 | - | - | TRBV14 | CASSQEEALPYEQYF | TGTGCCAGCAGCCAAGAAGAGGCCCTCCCCTACGAGCAGTACTTC
TRBJ2-6 | TRBD1 | - | TRBV19 | CASSIYGTGAGANVLTF | TGTGCCAGTAGTATATACGGGACAGGGGCTGGGGCCAACGTCCTGACTTTC
TRBJ2-3 | - | - | TRBV10-3 | CAISGPSASTDTQYF | TGTGCCATCAGTGGTCCTAGCGCAAGCACAGATACGCAGTATTTT
TRBJ2-7 | - | - | TRBV5-1 | CASSSFTGQGASSYEQYF | TGCGCCAGCAGCTCGTTTACCGGTCAGGGCGCTAGCTCCTACGAGCAGTACTTC
TRBJ1-1 | - | - | TRBV18 | CASSRTSTEAFF | TGTGCCAGCTCAAGGACAAGCACTGAAGCTTTCTTT
TRBJ2-4 | TRBD1 | - | TRBV4-2 | CASSQEVHRGQYF | TGTGCCAGCAGCCAAGAAGTGCACAGGGGTCAGTACTTC
TRBJ2-7 | TRBD1 | - | TRBV7-2 | CASSLLRASGQASSYEQYF | TGTGCCAGCAGCTTACTAAGGGCCTCAGGACAGGCCAGCTCCTACGAGCAGTACTTC